The 25 T cell receptor beta chains presented below share a single source sample, sequenced in a study of CD8 T cells in ankylosing spondylitis. General study results and limits: In ankylosing spondylitis blood, a motif of seven to nine highly homologous TCR beta variants appeared characteristic.

Which antigens these TCRs recognize remains unknown. TCRdb reanalysed the 5' RACE reads using MiXCR and keeps one entry per CDR3 protein. The sample has 220,000 or so distinct CDR3 sequences; around 19% are singletons. The specimen sequenced was blood, either unsorted or a sorted T cell fraction (not recorded which). The receptors were gathered from a male donor with ankylosing spondylitis.

The chain joins TRBV20-1 to TRBJ2-5; TRBD1 matches at 10 bases. The CDR3 consists of 15 residues. Trimming took 5 bases from V and 5 from J; bases not matched to a gene: 11. In germline, CDR1 is DFQATT, CDR2 SNEGSKA (reference sequence). The CDR3 DNA reads TGCAGTGCTCGACCGACACGACAGGGGGCGGAGACCCAGTACTTC. It encodes CSARPTRQGAETQYF.

This clonotype has a count of ten or more. The chain couples TRBV20-1 to TRBJ1-6; D is undetermined. Trimming pared 3 bases from V and 5 bases from J, leaving 20 bases between. Germline CDR1 DFQATT, CDR2 SNEGSKA (reference sequence). The CDR3 totals 17 residues. CDR3 protein: CSASRALVPPHNSPLHF. CDR3 DNA: TGCAGTGCTAGTAGGGCCCTCGTCCCCCCTCATAATTCACCCCTCCACTTT.

This chain uses TRBV7-9 with TRBJ2-7; 7 bases align to TRBD1. CDR1 SEHNR and CDR2 FQNEAQ come from the germline V gene (reference sequence). The CDR3 consists of 13 residues. V shed 8 bases, J shed 2 bases, and the junction held 6 bases outside the gene matches. The DNA for the CDR3 is TGTGCCAGCGGCCCGGGACAGACCTACGAGCAGTACTTC. Residues: CASGPGQTYEQYF.

This clonotype was seen once. This rearrangement joins TRBV5-6 to TRBJ2-1, with D maybe TRBD1 (5 bases). Trimming removed 0 bases at V and 9 bases at J, with 10 bases between. This CDR3 has 13 residues. The germline gives CDR1 SGHDT, CDR2 YYEEEE. The CDR3 loop reads CASSLVRGTEQFF. DNA of the CDR3: TGTGCCAGCAGCTTGGTTAGGGGTACTGAGCAGTTCTTC. Full variable domain (remainder filled in from reference TRBV5-6 and TRBJ2-1): DAGVTQSPTHLIKTRGQQVTLRCSPKSGHDTVSWYQQALGQGPQFIFQYYEEEERQRGNFPDRFSGHQFPNYSSELNVNALLLGDSALYLCASSLVRGTEQFFGPGTRLTVL.

Only a few counts were recorded for this clonotype. Its ends do not fully match the called genes, so a read error is possible. The chain couples TRBV15 to TRBJ2-1; D is possibly TRBD2 (7 bases). The CDR3 is made up of 13 amino acids. CDR1 is LNHNV, CDR2 YYDKDF, per germline (reference sequence). The CDR3 region is CATSNRSGGPGLF. The CDR3 nucleotides are TGTGCCACCAGCAACCGGTCGGGGGGCCCGGGGCTCTTC.

This clonotype was seen more than once but under ten times. The chain is built from TRBV11-1 and TRBJ2-2; 9 positions match TRBD2. In germline, CDR1 is SGHAT, CDR2 FQDESV (reference sequence). The CDR3 is 17 residues long. With 2 bases clipped from V and 5 bases from J, the junction kept 9 bases outside the gene matches. The CDR3 sequence is CASSLNGAGGRTGELFF. The CDR3, as DNA: TGTGCCAGCAGCTTAAACGGAGCGGGGGGTAGGACCGGGGAGCTGTTTTTT.

This clonotype has a handful of counts. The V and J genes are TRBV3-1 and TRBJ2-1; 9 nucleotides agree with TRBD2. CDR3 length equals 16 residues. The trim removed 4 bases at V and 6 bases at J, leaving 10 bases unmatched. Germline V lookup: CDR1 LGHDT, CDR2 YNNKEL (reference sequence). The chain's CDR3 is CASSRTGTSLGNEQFF. The CDR3 DNA reads TGTGCCAGCAGCCGCACCGGGACTAGCTTGGGCAATGAGCAGTTCTTC.

The CDR3 sequence: CSVRDNPLYEQYF. In DNA, the CDR3 is TGCAGCGTTCGTGACAACCCCCTCTACGAGCAGTACTTC. The rearrangement links TRBV29-1 to TRBJ2-7, with D uncertain. The CDR3 extends over 13 amino acids. Germline V gene data show CDR1 as SQVTM and CDR2 as ANQGSEA. V was trimmed by 5 bases and J by 3 bases, leaving 14 bases between them.

There are a few counts of this clonotype. The V call is TRBV10-3, the J call TRBJ2-5; D is unclear. Germline CDR1 reads ENHRY; CDR2 reads SYGVKD. Trimming shortened V by 7 bases and J by 5 bases, and 14 bases separated the two germline ends. This CDR3 contains 13 residues. CDR3 loop: CAIKPDPGETQYF. As DNA, the CDR3 is TGTGCCATCAAGCCGGATCCTGGGGAGACCCAGTACTTC.

This clonotype was seen a few times. The J gene is TRBJ2-7, the V gene TRBV4-3; 8 nucleotides line up with TRBD2. The germline V gene encodes CDR1 LGHNA and CDR2 YSLEER. The junction had 3 bases not matched to a gene; V was cut back by 2 bases and J by 0 bases. This CDR3 region has 15 residues. CDR3 bases: TGCGCCAGCAGCCAAATTAGCGGGGCCTCCTACGAGCAGTACTTC. It codes for CASSQISGASYEQYF.

The genes are TRBV4-1 and TRBJ2-1; 11 nucleotides align to TRBD2. Trimming took 2 bases from V and 3 from J; bases not matched to a gene: 6. The CDR3 contains 17 residues. Germline V gives CDR1 MGHRA, CDR2 YSYEKL. The CDR3 region has the DNA TGCGCCAGCAGCCAATGGTTAGCGGGAGGGTACTACAATGAGCAGTTCTTC. This codes for CASSQWLAGGYYNEQFF.

The CDR3, as DNA: TGTGCCAGTAGTACCGGACTTTACTACGAGCAGTACTTC. Protein sequence: CASSTGLYYEQYF. V and J are TRBV19 and TRBJ2-7; tentatively, D is TRBD2 (5 bases). The V end was cut by 4 bases, the J end by 3 bases, with 10 bases between. CDR3 length: 13 amino acids. The germline V gene encodes CDR1 LNHDA and CDR2 SQIVND (reference sequence).

V and J are TRBV27 and TRBJ2-1; D is possibly TRBD1 (6 bases). The CDR3 spans 14 residues. V was pared by 3 bases and J by 5 bases, with 11 bases between. Germline V lookup: CDR1 MNHEY, CDR2 SMNVEV (reference sequence). Here the CDR3 DNA reads TGTGCCAGCAGTTTCCAAGGACAGAACAATGAGCAGTTCTTC. Its translation: CASSFQGQNNEQFF.

This clonotype was seen a handful of times. This rearrangement joins TRBV12-3 or TRBV12-4 to TRBJ1-5; TRBD1 agrees at 7 bases. The J segment lost 0 bases and the V segment lost 0 bases, leaving 8 bases of the junction unmatched. The CDR3 runs to 18 residues. In DNA, the CDR3 is TGTGCCAGCAGTTTAGCGGAGGGGGCCCTTTATAGCAATCAGCCCCAGCATTTT. It yields the protein CASSLAEGALYSNQPQHF.

This clonotype has only a few counts. This chain uses TRBV18 with TRBJ2-1; no definite D call. V lost 2 bases and J lost 0, with 5 bases in between. The CDR3 has 14 residues. Germline CDR1 is KGHSH and CDR2 is LQKENI. The CDR3 DNA is TGTGCCAGCTCACCAGACGCCTCCTACAATGAGCAGTTCTTC. It is translated as CASSPDASYNEQFF.

The chain combines TRBV20-1 with TRBJ2-1; the D is unclear. The CDR3 is 17 residues long. V was clipped by 4 bases and J by 2 bases, with 21 bases between them. Per germline, CDR1 DFQATT and CDR2 SNEGSKA (reference sequence). The CDR3 spells CSATVGLPQPTYNEQFF. CDR3 sequence (DNA): TGCAGTGCTACGGTTGGCCTCCCACAACCCACCTACAATGAGCAGTTCTTC.

The rearrangement uses TRBV5-6 and TRBJ2-1, with D maybe TRBD1 (6 bases). The V gene's germline CDR1 is SGHDT and CDR2 YYEEEE. V was pared by 4 bases and J by 4 bases, with 12 bases between. This CDR3 has 14 residues. CDR3 residues: CASSHKTGYNEQFF. The CDR3 DNA follows: TGTGCCAGCAGCCATAAGACAGGATACAATGAGCAGTTCTTC. The whole variable domain, filled in from reference TRBV5-6 and TRBJ2-1, reads DAGVTQSPTHLIKTRGQQVTLRCSPKSGHDTVSWYQQALGQGPQFIFQYYEEEERQRGNFPDRFSGHQFPNYSSELNVNALLLGDSALYLCASSHKTGYNEQFFGPGTRLTVL.

This rearrangement joins TRBV7-3 to TRBJ2-1, with D possibly TRBD2 on 6 matching bases. Germline CDR1 and CDR2: SGHTA and FQGTGA. This CDR3 spans 14 amino acids. Trimming cost V 4 bases and J 1 base, with 8 bases left between them. For the CDR3, the DNA is TGTGCCAGCAGCTCTGGGACTTCCTACAATGAGCAGTTCTTC. Translation gives CASSSGTSYNEQFF.

This clonotype came up a few times. The chain links TRBV2 to TRBJ2-7; the D is unclear. The germline gives CDR1 SNHLY, CDR2 FYNNEI. V was cut by 1 base and J by 2 bases, with 6 bases left in between. The CDR3 has 13 residues. CDR3 residues: CASSEVMTYEQYF. The CDR3, as DNA: TGTGCCAGCAGTGAAGTCATGACCTACGAGCAGTACTTC.

The V gene is TRBV29-1, the J gene TRBJ2-3; TRBD2 matches at 10 bases. The CDR3 is made up of 18 amino acids. V lost 4 bases, J lost 6 bases, and 19 bases stayed unmatched. CDR1 and CDR2 from the germline V gene are SQVTM and ANQGSEA. CDR3 coding DNA: TGCAGCGTTGTAACACCACACGGTCTAGCGGGAGACCCCGATACGCAGTATTTT. It translates to CSVVTPHGLAGDPDTQYF.

The chain uses TRBV10-3 and TRBJ1-5, with D perhaps TRBD1 (6 bases). The V end was cut by 3 bases, the J end by 0 bases, with 12 bases between. This CDR3 has 16 amino acids. Per germline, CDR1 ENHRY and CDR2 SYGVKD. CDR3 region: CAISEWGADSNQPQHF. The CDR3, as DNA: TGTGCCATCAGTGAATGGGGGGCCGATAGCAATCAGCCCCAGCATTTT.

This clonotype was recorded many times. The gene calls are TRBV3-1 and TRBJ2-1, with 10 nucleotides matching TRBD2. J lost 9 bases, V lost 6 bases, and 11 bases had no gene match. The CDR3 sequence is 15 residues long. Germline V gene sequence: CDR1 LGHDT, CDR2 YNNKEL (reference sequence). The DNA of the CDR3 is TGTGCCAGCAGTATTACTAGCGGGAAAGGGGCTGAGCAGTTCTTC. Amino acid sequence: CASSITSGKGAEQFF.

The chain employs TRBV4-2 and TRBJ2-1, with D unclear. The germline V and J ends were trimmed by 0 bases and 8 bases, with 11 bases remaining between them. The germline V gene encodes CDR1 LGHNA and CDR2 YNFKEQ. The CDR3 runs 14 residues. The CDR3 loop is CASSQDRTQDEQFF. CDR3 DNA: TGTGCCAGCAGCCAAGATCGGACCCAGGATGAGCAGTTCTTC.

The chain employs TRBV30 and TRBJ2-1; tentatively, D is TRBD1 or TRBD2 (6 bases each). The germline gives CDR1 GTSNPN, CDR2 SVGIG (reference sequence). Trimming removed 1 base from V and 9 bases from J, with 10 bases in between. The CDR3 covers 12 residues. The CDR3 DNA sequence: TGTGCCTGGAGTGCGGGGGCAAGTGAGCAGTTCTTC. Protein: CAWSAGASEQFF.

There are a few counts of this clonotype. V is TRBV7-9 and J is TRBJ2-7; tentative D call: TRBD2 (6 bases). The CDR3 has 12 residues. Trimming cost V 2 bases and J 7 bases, with 9 bases left between them. Germline V lookup: CDR1 SEHNR, CDR2 FQNEAQ (reference sequence). The CDR3 sequence: CASSLSGLEQYF. The CDR3 DNA reads TGTGCCAGCAGCTTAAGCGGGCTAGAGCAGTACTTC.